The entry below describes one TCR beta chain. Its antigen is not identified. CDR3 length: 12 amino acids. Germline CDR1 MNHEY, CDR2 SVGEGT. V gave up 6 bases and J gave up 3 bases, with 8 bases separating them. The data are from a study of T-cell memory formation after mild COVID-19. Study findings and constraints: CD4/CD8 balance held among clones contracting day 15 to 85, and later expanders leaned CD4+. Clones from the second wave (peaking day 37) had unconfirmed SARS-CoV-2 specificity.

Researchers used 5'RACE with constant-segment primers to make TCR alpha and TCR beta cDNA libraries that carry sample barcodes and UMIs. TCRdb recomputed calls from the 5' RACE reads with MiXCR, one row per CDR3 protein. The sample contains fewer than 550,000 distinct CDR3 sequences, around 19% of which appear only once. The chain joins TRBV6-2 or TRBV6-3 to TRBJ2-5, with D maybe TRBD2 (5 bases). The TCR comes from an adult woman who had mild COVID-19 (a few samples of this study predate the infection). Cell type and time point are not known. The sequenced sample consisted of PBMCs or a T cell subset sorted from them (not recorded which). The CDR3 reads CASSSEEETQYF. CDR3 sequence (DNA): TGTGCCAGCAGCTCGGAGGAAGAGACCCAGTACTTC.